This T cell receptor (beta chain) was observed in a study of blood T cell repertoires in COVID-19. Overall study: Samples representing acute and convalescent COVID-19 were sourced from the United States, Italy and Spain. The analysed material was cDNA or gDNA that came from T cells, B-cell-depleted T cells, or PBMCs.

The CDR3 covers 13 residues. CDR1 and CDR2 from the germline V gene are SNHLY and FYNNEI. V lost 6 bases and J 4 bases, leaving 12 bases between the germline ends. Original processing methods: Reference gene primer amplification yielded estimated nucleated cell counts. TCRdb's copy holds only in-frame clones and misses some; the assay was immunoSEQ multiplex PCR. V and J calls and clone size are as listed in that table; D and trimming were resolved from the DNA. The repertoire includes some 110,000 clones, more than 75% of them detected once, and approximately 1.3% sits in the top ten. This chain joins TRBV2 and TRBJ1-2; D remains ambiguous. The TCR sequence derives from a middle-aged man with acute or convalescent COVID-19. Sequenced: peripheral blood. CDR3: CASRVTDLYGYTF. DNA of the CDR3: TGTGCCAGCAGAGTTACAGACCTCTATGGCTACACCTTC.